The T cell receptor beta chain described here comes from a study of shared clonotypes between healthy human individuals. Study outcomes and limitations: Deeper or shallower sequencing was expected to change how clonotypes are shared among donors.

V was clipped by 7 bases and J by 0 bases; unmatched bases: 5. This CDR3 has 15 residues. The germline V gene has CDR1 MDHEN and CDR2 SYDVKM. About this clone: Its antigen is not identified.

CD45RO-negative CD8 cells positively selected for CCR7 made up the naive population, which excluded terminally differentiated effector memory CD45RA+ cells. Those who donated were healthy HIV-negative adults, with no recent acute infections or vaccinations reported. The table came from immunoSEQ multiplex PCR; TCRdb's copy has only in-frame clones and leaves some out. The sample records roughly 770,000 clones, roughly 96% being singletons. This sequence originates from a man aged 25-45 years in good health. This chain joins TRBV28 and TRBJ1-1, with TRBD1 identical over 10 bases. Material: naive CD8+ T cells sorted from blood. The CDR3 is CASIGTGAVNTEAFF. CDR3 DNA: TGTGCCAGCATCGGGACAGGGGCGGTGAACACTGAAGCTTTCTTT.